This TCR beta chain was found in a study of Graves' ophthalmopathy and Graves' hyperthyroidism. Under 3 months in duration, the ophthalmopathy in affected donors had moderate-to-severe activity, CAS ≥3 and NOSPECS ≥4. Germline V lookup: CDR1 MNHEY, CDR2 SVGAGI. Trimming removed 6 bases at V and 10 bases at J, with 10 bases between. The CDR3 has 12 amino acids. RNA served as the template for amplifying TCR beta CDR3 regions. First-round RT-PCR used HTBI primers; second-round multiplex PCR followed. In TCRdb, the multiplex PCR reads were re-called with MiXCR into one record per CDR3 protein. This sample yields around 670,000 distinct CDR3 sequences, of which 40% are seen a single time; 44% belongs to the top ten.

The chain employs TRBV6-5 and TRBJ1-6, with D hard to call. The clonotype originates from an adult man with Graves' ophthalmopathy. The sequenced material came from peripheral blood. The DNA for the CDR3 is TGTGCCAGCAGACAGAACCTCTCACCCCTCCACTTT. It is translated as CASRQNLSPLHF.